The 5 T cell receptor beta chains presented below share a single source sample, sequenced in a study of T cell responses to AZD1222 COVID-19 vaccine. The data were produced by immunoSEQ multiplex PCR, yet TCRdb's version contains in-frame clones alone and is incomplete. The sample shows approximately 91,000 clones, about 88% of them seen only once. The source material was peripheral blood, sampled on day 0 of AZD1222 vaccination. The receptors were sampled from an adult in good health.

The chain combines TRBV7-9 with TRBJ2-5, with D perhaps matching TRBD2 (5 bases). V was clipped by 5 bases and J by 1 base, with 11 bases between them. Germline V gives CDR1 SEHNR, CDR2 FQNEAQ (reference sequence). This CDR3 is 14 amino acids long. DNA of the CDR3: TGTGCCAGCAGCCTTGCCGGGGTCCAAGAGACCCAGTACTTC. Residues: CASSLAGVQETQYF.

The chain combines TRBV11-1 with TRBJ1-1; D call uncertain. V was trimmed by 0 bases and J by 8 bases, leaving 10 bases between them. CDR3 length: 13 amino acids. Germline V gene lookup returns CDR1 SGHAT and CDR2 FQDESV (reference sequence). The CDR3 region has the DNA TGTGCCAGCAGCTTAGCTCCCAGCCTCGAAGCTTTCTTT. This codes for CASSLAPSLEAFF.

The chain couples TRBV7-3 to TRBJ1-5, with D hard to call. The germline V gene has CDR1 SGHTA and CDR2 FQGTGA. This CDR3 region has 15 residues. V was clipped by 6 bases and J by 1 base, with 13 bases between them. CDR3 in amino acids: CASSITAESNQPQHF. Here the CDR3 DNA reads TGTGCCAGCAGTATAACGGCGGAGAGCAATCAGCCCCAGCATTTT.

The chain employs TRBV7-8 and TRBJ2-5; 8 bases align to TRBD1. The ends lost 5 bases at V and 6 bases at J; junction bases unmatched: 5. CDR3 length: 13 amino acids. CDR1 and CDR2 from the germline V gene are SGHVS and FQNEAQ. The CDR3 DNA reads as TGTGCCAGCAGCCCGACAGGGGTGCAGACCCAGTACTTC. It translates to CASSPTGVQTQYF. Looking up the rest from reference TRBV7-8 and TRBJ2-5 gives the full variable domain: GAGVSQSPRYKVAKRGQDVALRCDPISGHVSLFWYQQALGQGPEFLTYFQNEAQLDKSGLPSDRFFAERPEGSVSTLKIQRTQQEDSAVYLCASSPTGVQTQYFGPGTRLLVL.

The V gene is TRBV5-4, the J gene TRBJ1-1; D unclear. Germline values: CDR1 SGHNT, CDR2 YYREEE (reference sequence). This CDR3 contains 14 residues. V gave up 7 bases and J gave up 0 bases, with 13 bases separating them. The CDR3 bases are TGTGCCAGCGGCATATACGGGGTGAACACTGAAGCTTTCTTT. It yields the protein CASGIYGVNTEAFF.